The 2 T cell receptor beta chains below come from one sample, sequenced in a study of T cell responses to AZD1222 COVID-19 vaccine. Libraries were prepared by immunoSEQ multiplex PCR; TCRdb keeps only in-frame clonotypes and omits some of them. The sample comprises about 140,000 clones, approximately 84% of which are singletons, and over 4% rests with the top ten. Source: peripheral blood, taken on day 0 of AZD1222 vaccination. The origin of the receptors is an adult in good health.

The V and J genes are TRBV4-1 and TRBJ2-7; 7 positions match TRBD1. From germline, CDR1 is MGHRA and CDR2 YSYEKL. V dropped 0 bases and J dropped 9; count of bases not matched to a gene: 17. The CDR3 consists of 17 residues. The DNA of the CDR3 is TGCGCCAGCAGCCAAGATGCCCCCCTCGACAGGGTAATAGTGCAGTACTTC. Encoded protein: CASSQDAPLDRVIVQYF.

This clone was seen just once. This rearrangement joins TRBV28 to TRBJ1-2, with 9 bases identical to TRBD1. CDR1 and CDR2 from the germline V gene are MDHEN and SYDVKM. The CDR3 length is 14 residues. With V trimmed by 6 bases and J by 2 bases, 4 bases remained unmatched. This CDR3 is CASRGGTGNYGYTF. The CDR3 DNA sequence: TGTGCCAGCAGGGGAGGGACAGGGAACTATGGCTACACCTTC.